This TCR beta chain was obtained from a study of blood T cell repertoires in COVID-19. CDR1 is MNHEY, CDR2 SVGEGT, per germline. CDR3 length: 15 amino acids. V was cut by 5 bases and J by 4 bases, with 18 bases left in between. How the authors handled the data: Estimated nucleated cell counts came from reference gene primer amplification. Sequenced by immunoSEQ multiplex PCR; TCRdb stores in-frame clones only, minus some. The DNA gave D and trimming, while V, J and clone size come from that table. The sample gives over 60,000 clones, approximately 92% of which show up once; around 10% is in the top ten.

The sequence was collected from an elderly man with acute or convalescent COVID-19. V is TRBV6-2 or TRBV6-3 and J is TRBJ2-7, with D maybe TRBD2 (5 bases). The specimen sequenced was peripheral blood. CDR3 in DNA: TGTGCCAGCAGTCCCCCTGAGCGGCAGACGTACGAGCAGTACTTC. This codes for CASSPPERQTYEQYF.